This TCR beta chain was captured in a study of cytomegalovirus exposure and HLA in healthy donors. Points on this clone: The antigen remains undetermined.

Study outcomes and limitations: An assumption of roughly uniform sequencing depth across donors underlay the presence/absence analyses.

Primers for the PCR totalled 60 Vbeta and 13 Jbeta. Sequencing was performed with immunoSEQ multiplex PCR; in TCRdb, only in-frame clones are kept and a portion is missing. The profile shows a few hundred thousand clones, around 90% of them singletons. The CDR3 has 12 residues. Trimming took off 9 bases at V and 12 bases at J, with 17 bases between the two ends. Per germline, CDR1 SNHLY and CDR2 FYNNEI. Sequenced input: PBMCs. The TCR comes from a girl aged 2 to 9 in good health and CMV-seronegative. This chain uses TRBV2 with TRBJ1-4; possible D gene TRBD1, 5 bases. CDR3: CASRGGLGELFF. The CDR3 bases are TGTGCCAGTCGGGGGGGGTTGGGAGAACTGTTTTTT.